The sequence of this TCR beta chain was determined in a study of identical twins. Ten or more counts support this clonotype. The CDR3 contains 16 residues. The germline CDR1 and CDR2 sequences are SGHTA and FQGNSA. Between the trimmed V and J ends, which lost 4 bases and 0 bases, there was a span of 12 bases. Unique molecular identifiers were present on the cDNA, and a universal primer site came from template switching. Each CDR3 protein is one row after TCRdb ran MiXCR on the 5' RACE reads. This sample has more than 650,000 distinct CDR3 sequences; 6% to 6.5% occur once, and the top ten carry under 2%.

The chain employs TRBV7-2 and TRBJ2-2; D is possibly TRBD2 (5 bases). Source material: naive T cells sorted from blood. The receptor's source is a man between 18 and 35 years old in good health. CDR3 nucleotides: TGTGCCAGCAGCTCCTTTAGCGTAACGAACACCGGGGAGCTGTTTTTT. It codes for CASSSFSVTNTGELFF.